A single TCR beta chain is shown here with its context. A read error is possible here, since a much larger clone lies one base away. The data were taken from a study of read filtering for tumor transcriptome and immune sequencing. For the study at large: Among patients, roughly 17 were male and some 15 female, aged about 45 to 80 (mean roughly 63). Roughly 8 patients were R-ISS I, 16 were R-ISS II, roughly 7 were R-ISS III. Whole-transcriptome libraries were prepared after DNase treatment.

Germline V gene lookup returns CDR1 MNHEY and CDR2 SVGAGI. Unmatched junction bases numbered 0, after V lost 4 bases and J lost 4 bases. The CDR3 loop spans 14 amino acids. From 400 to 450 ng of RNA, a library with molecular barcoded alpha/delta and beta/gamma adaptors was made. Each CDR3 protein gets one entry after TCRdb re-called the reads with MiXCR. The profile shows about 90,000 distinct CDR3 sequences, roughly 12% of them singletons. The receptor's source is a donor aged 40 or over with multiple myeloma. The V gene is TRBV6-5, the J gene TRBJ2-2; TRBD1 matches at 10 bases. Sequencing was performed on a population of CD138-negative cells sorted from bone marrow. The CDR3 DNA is TGTGCCAGCAGTTGGACAGGGGGCACCGGGGAGCTGTTTTTT. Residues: CASSWTGGTGELFF.